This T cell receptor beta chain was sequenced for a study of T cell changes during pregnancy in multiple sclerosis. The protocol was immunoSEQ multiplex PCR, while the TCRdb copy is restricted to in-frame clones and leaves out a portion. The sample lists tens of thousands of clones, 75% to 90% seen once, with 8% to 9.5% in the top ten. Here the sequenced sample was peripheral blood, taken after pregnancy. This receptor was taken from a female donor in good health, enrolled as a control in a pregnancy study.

CDR3 protein: CASSLTGANNEQFF. Written as DNA, the CDR3 is TGTGCCAGCAGCTTAACGGGAGCGAACAATGAGCAGTTCTTC. V is TRBV7-2 and J is TRBJ2-1, with D tentatively TRBD2 (6 bases). Trimming stripped 2 bases from V and 5 bases from J, with 10 bases between. CDR3 size: 14 residues. Looked up from germline, CDR1 is SGHTA and CDR2 is FQGNSA.